These T cell receptor beta chains were read from a single sample in a study of shared clonotypes between healthy human individuals. The data were produced by immunoSEQ multiplex PCR, yet TCRdb's version contains in-frame clones alone and is incomplete. The sample consists of 980,000 or so clones, approximately 80% of them appearing once. Material: memory CD4+ T cells sorted from blood. Receptor source: a young man in good health. Both conserved end residues are part of each CDR3. D genes are given only for firm matches. Rows give clone size only sometimes, using once, few, many, or a class for an expanded clone.

d_gene	abundance	v_gene	j_gene	CDR3nt	CDR3aa
NA	NA	TRBV27	TRBJ2-7	TGTGCCAGCAGGCGGGACAGCGACTACGAGCAGTACTTC	CASRRDSDYEQYF
TRBD1	NA	TRBV19	TRBJ1-1	TGTGCCAGTAGAACACTCGGACAGGGGGCAAAAGCTTTCTTT	CASRTLGQGAKAFF
TRBD1	NA	TRBV5-1	TRBJ1-1	TGCGCCAGCAGCTTAACAGGGGAATTTGGGGCCAGCGAAGCTTTCTTT	CASSLTGEFGASEAFF
NA	NA	TRBV4-1	TRBJ1-1	TGCGCCAGCAGCCAAGATGGCAGGCCGAACACTGAAGCTTTCTTT	CASSQDGRPNTEAFF
NA	NA	TRBV5-4	TRBJ1-5	TGTGCCAGCAGCCCCGGACCCCCTACAGTGGATCAGCCCCAGCATTTT	CASSPGPPTVDQPQHF
NA	NA	TRBV25-1	TRBJ1-1	TGTGCCAGCTCCCGGCGCGCCGCCACTGAAGCTTTCTTT	CASSRRAATEAFF
TRBD1	few	TRBV19	TRBJ1-1	TGTGCCAGTAGTAAGGGGGCAGCTAACACTGAAGCTTTCTTT	CASSKGAANTEAFF
NA	few	TRBV30	TRBJ2-3	TGTGCCTATTCGGACAGCACAGATACGCAGTATTTT	CAYSDSTDTQYF
NA	NA	TRBV5-1	TRBJ2-5	TGCGCCAGCAGCTTGCGGTCCCCGGGTACAGGCGGTGAAGAGACCCAGTACTTC	CASSLRSPGTGGEETQYF
NA	NA	TRBV9	TRBJ2-3	TGTGCCAGCCGCGGGAACGCAGATACGCAGTATTTT	CASRGNADTQYF
NA	NA	TRBV12-2	TRBJ2-1	TGTGCAAGTCGCTTAGGGGACAGCCTAGGGACTAGCGGGCGGCAAGAGCAGTTCTTC	CASRLGDSLGTSGRQEQFF
TRBD1	once	TRBV28	TRBJ2-7	TGTGCCAGCACATCAGGACAGGGCCACGAGCAGTACTTC	CASTSGQGHEQYF
NA	NA	TRBV28	TRBJ2-7	TGTGCCAGCAGTTTATTAACAGGAACTTACGAGCAGTACTTC	CASSLLTGTYEQYF
NA	NA	TRBV11-3	TRBJ2-3	TGTGCCAGCAGCGCGGACGGGACAACAGATACGCAGTATTTT	CASSADGTTDTQYF
NA	once	TRBV7-3	TRBJ2-2	TGTGCCAGCAGCTTATACGGCCATGCGAACACCGGGGAGCTGTTTTTT	CASSLYGHANTGELFF
NA	NA	TRBV5-1	TRBJ1-1	TGCGCCAGCAGCTTTCCAGGAATGGTCGGCACTGAAGCTTTCTTT	CASSFPGMVGTEAFF
TRBD1	NA	TRBV5-4	TRBJ2-3	TGTGCCAGCACCCCCCCGCAGGGGGCGCGAGATACGCAGTATTTT	CASTPPQGARDTQYF
TRBD2	NA	TRBV10-3	TRBJ2-5	TGTGCCACCCGGACTAGCGGGAGTAAACAAGAGACCCAGTACTTC	CATRTSGSKQETQYF
TRBD1	NA	TRBV25-1	TRBJ2-7	TGTGCCAGCAGTCCTCGGACAGGGCTTACCTACGAGCAGTACTTC	CASSPRTGLTYEQYF
NA	NA	TRBV29-1	TRBJ1-1	TGCAGCGTTACGGACAAGGCTGAAGCTTTCTTT	CSVTDKAEAFF
NA	NA	TRBV7-8	TRBJ1-3	TGTGCCAGCAGCTTATATACAGGGACAACCAACACCATATATTTT	CASSLYTGTTNTIYF
NA	NA	TRBV6-6	TRBJ2-2	TGTGCCAGCAGTTACAAAGGGGATTTCGGGGAGCTGTTTTTT	CASSYKGDFGELFF
NA	NA	TRBV15	TRBJ2-2	TGTGCCACCAAGCAGGGGAGGGACATCGGGGAGCTGTTTTTT	CATKQGRDIGELFF
NA	NA	TRBV25-1	TRBJ1-1	TGTGCCAGCAGCCAAGAGGGGTCGAACACTGAAGCTTTCTTT	CASSQEGSNTEAFF
NA	NA	TRBV9	TRBJ2-5	TGTGCCAGCAGCGTAGAGTTGGGGTGGGAGACCCAGTACTTC	CASSVELGWETQYF
NA	NA	TRBV10-3	TRBJ2-2	TGTGCCATGAAGGGTATAGCAAACACCGGGGAGCTGTTTTTT	CAMKGIANTGELFF
TRBD2	once	TRBV6-1	TRBJ2-7	TGTGCCAGCAGTGAATTTGGGACTATCTACGAGCAGTACTTC	CASSEFGTIYEQYF
NA	NA	TRBV5-4	TRBJ1-2	TGTGCCAGCAGCCCCCCGGGGCCCTTCTATGGCTACACCTTC	CASSPPGPFYGYTF
TRBD1	NA	TRBV18	TRBJ1-1	TGTGCCAGCTCACGGGGGACAGGGGATGATTTCTTT	CASSRGTGDDFF
TRBD2	NA	TRBV18	TRBJ2-7	TGTGCCAGCTCACCCGGGACTAGCATTGGAGACGAGCAGTACTTC	CASSPGTSIGDEQYF
TRBD1	NA	TRBV30	TRBJ1-5	TGTGCCTGGAGGGGGACAGGGAGCAATCAGCCCCAGCATTTT	CAWRGTGSNQPQHF
TRBD2	NA	TRBV6-1	TRBJ2-3	TGTGCCAGCAGGTCGGGGGGGTATAACACAGATACGCAGTATTTT	CASRSGGYNTDTQYF
TRBD1	NA	TRBV2	TRBJ2-3	TGTGCCAGCAGGTTGGACAGGGCAGGTAGCACAGATACGCAGTATTTT	CASRLDRAGSTDTQYF
NA	NA	TRBV6-6	TRBJ1-1	TGTGCCAGCAGTGGGCAGACAGCGAACACTGAAGCTTTCTTT	CASSGQTANTEAFF